Each of the 23 T cell receptor beta chains below was sequenced from the same sample in a study of T cell clonality in common variable immunodeficiency. Method: immunoSEQ multiplex PCR; TCRdb's copy keeps in-frame clones and lacks some. Captured here are some 33,000 clones, none seen once; the top ten comprise 3.8%. Specimen: peripheral blood mononuclear cells. The receptors were gathered from a person aged 18 to 75 in good health.

This clone was seen ten or more times. With the read ending 3 residues before the CDR3 end, the germline J gene is used to fill in that end. The V gene is TRBV19, the J gene TRBJ1-1, with D perhaps matching TRBD1 (5 bases). V lost 3 bases and J 6 bases, leaving 17 bases between the germline ends. Germline V gives CDR1 LNHDA, CDR2 SQIVND (reference sequence). The CDR3 runs to 15 residues. CDR3 sequence reads: CASSIREYGGSEAFF. CDR3 bases read: TGTGCCAGTAGTATCCGGGAATATGGGGGGTCTGAA. Complete variable domain (other parts from reference TRBV19 and TRBJ1-1): DGGITQSPKYLFRKEGQNVTLSCEQNLNHDAMYWYRQDPGQGLRLIYYSQIVNDFQKGDIAEGYSVSREKKESFPLTVTSAQKNPTAFYLCASSIREYGGSEAFFGQGTRLTVV.

This clone was seen at least ten times. With the read ending 3 residues before the CDR3 end, the germline J gene is used to fill in that end. The genes are TRBV5-1 and TRBJ2-2; TRBD1 agrees at 8 bases. The CDR3 loop spans 15 amino acids. Germline V gene lookup returns CDR1 SGHRS and CDR2 YFSETQ. The V segment lost 4 bases and the J segment 1 base; nucleotides outside the gene matches: 3. CDR3 in amino acids: CASSVGTGNTGELFF. Partial CDR3 DNA: TGCGCCAGCAGCGTGGGGACAGGGAACACCGGGGAG.

Concerning this clone: Read data end 3 residues before the CDR3 end; the end is taken from the germline J gene. The chain links TRBV5-1 to TRBJ2-5; the D is unclear. This CDR3 comprises 14 residues. From germline, CDR1 is SGHRS and CDR2 YFSETQ. The CDR3 here is CASSAPVTTDTQYF. Incomplete CDR3 DNA: TGCGCCAGCAGCGCCCCCGTAACCACAGATACC. Using reference TRBV5-1 and TRBJ2-5 for the parts outside the CDR3, the full variable domain is KAGVTQTPRYLIKTRGQQVTLSCSPISGHRSVSWYQQTPGQGLQFLFEYFSETQRNKGNFPGRFSGRQFSNSRSEMNVSTLELGDSALYLCASSAPVTTDTQYFGPGTRLLVL.

Ten or more counts support this clone. From the germline J gene comes the end of the CDR3, since the read stops 3 residues before it. This chain connects TRBV20-1 to TRBJ2-1; 10 bases match TRBD2. The CDR3 length is 12 residues. Germline CDR1 and CDR2: DFQATT and SNEGSKA (reference sequence). V shed 7 bases, J shed 7 bases, and the junction held 4 bases outside the gene matches. The CDR3 DNA, read in part, is TGCAGTGGAGCGGGGGGGCCGAATGAG. Encoded protein: CSGAGGPNE. In full, the CDR3 is CSGAGGPNEQFF.

At least ten counts were recorded for this clone. The read halts 3 residues ahead of the CDR3 end, with the missing end drawn from the germline J gene. V and J are TRBV7-9 and TRBJ2-7; no clear D. This CDR3 region has 14 residues. Germline V gives CDR1 SEHNR, CDR2 FQNEAQ (reference sequence). V lost 1 base and J lost 0, with 7 bases in between. The CDR3 reads CASSLGAHSYEQYF. The sequenced CDR3 bases are TGTGCCAGCAGCTTAGGGGCACACTCCTACGAG.

The table lists this clone with many counts. The read finishes 3 residues shy of the CDR3 end, and the germline J gene is used to complete it. V usage is TRBV7-9 and J usage is TRBJ2-1; D gene unclear. The CDR3 length is 14 residues. The V gene lost 1 base and the J gene lost 9 bases, with 13 bases spanning the gap. Per germline, CDR1 SEHNR and CDR2 FQNEAQ (reference sequence). The sequenced part of the CDR3 DNA is TGTGCCAGCAGCTTAGAACCACTATTGGCTGAG. Encoded protein: CASSLEPLLAE. The CDR3 in full is CASSLEPLLAEQFF.

This clone was found many times. The read ends 3 residues before the CDR3 terminus; that terminus is restored from the germline J gene. The chain employs TRBV2 and TRBJ1-4; 12 positions match TRBD1. This CDR3 spans 14 amino acids. The germline gives CDR1 SNHLY, CDR2 FYNNEI. V gave up 7 bases and J gave up 8 bases; unmatched junction bases: 5. The covered CDR3 bases are TGTGCCAGCACCTGGGGACAGGGGGCGGAAAAA. This codes for CASTWGQGAEK. In full, the CDR3 is CASTWGQGAEKLFF.

This clone was seen ten or more times. With the read ending 3 residues before the CDR3 end, the germline J gene is used to fill in that end. The J gene is TRBJ2-1, the V gene TRBV12-3 or TRBV12-4; D not resolved. Trimming took off 0 bases at V and 1 base at J, with 13 bases between the two ends. The CDR3 contains 17 residues. The DNA read from the CDR3 is TGTGCCAGCAGTTTAGCAAGGCAGAGCGAATCCTACAATGAG. Translating it yields CASSLARQSESYNE. The whole CDR3 protein is CASSLARQSESYNEQFF.

This clone has ten or more counts. The CDR3 bases that were read are TGTGCCAGCAGGAAGGGGACTAGCGGAAACAATGAG. Translation: CASRKGTSGNNE. The full CDR3 is CASRKGTSGNNEQFF. V and J are TRBV2 and TRBJ2-1, with 11 bases fitting TRBD2. With the read ending 3 residues before the CDR3 end, the germline J gene is used to fill in that end. This CDR3 spans 15 amino acids. After removal of 6 bases from V and 5 bases from J, the junction contained 6 bases not matched to a gene. Germline CDR1 and CDR2: SNHLY and FYNNEI. Looking up the rest from reference TRBV2 and TRBJ2-1 gives the full variable domain: EPEVTQTPSHQVTQMGQEVILRCVPISNHLYFYWYRQILGQKVEFLVSFYNNEISEKSEIFDDQFSVERPDGSNFTLKIRSTKLEDSAMYFCASRKGTSGNNEQFFGPGTRLTVL.

As concerns this clone: The read halts 3 residues ahead of the CDR3 end, with the missing end drawn from the germline J gene. The V call is TRBV30, the J call TRBJ2-3, with D possibly matching TRBD1 (5 bases). CDR1 GTSNPN and CDR2 SVGIG come from the germline V gene (reference sequence). The CDR3 is made up of 17 amino acids. The covered CDR3 bases are TGTGCCTGGAGCCCGGCCCCGGCCCAGGGTGGATATGAGACG. Translation gives CAWSPAPAQGGYET. The CDR3 reads in full as CAWSPAPAQGGYETQYF.

In its sample, this clone was seen many times. The sequenced fragment ends 3 residues before the CDR3 boundary, so the rest is inferred from the germline J gene. The V and J genes are TRBV19 and TRBJ2-3; TRBD1 is a possible D gene (6 bases). Germline CDR1 is LNHDA and CDR2 is SQIVND (reference sequence). CDR3 length: 12 residues. CDR3 sequence: CASSPNRVAQYF. Partial CDR3 DNA: TGTGCCAGTAGCCCTAACAGGGTAGCG.

In its sample, this clone was seen many times. With the read ending 3 residues before the CDR3 end, the germline J gene is used to fill in that end. This chain joins TRBV9 and TRBJ2-7; 7 positions agree with TRBD1. Germline trimming cut 0 bases from V and 2 bases from J; bases unmatched to any gene: 8. CDR1 is SGDLS, CDR2 YYNGEE, per germline. The CDR3 sequence is 16 residues long. Here the CDR3 reads CASSVEGTALAYEQYF. Incomplete CDR3 DNA: TGTGCCAGCAGCGTAGAGGGGACAGCCTTAGCCTACGAG.

This clone was seen ten or more times. The CDR3 goes on 3 residues after the read ends, and that part is filled in from the germline J gene. The chain has TRBV18 and TRBJ1-2; no clear D gene. Trimming took 5 bases from V and 5 from J, leaving 9 bases between them. In germline, CDR1 is KGHSH, CDR2 LQKENI. The CDR3 totals 12 residues. The CDR3 sequence is CASSLEGYGYTF. The sequenced CDR3 bases are TGTGCCAGCTCATTGGAGGGTTATGGC.

This clone occurred many times. At one boundary the junction diverges from the germline segment, which might be a read error. The read stops 3 residues short of the end of the CDR3; the missing end is completed from the germline J gene. The chain combines TRBV5-6 with TRBJ2-3; D is possibly TRBD1 (7 bases). The CDR3 runs 15 residues. Germline CDR1 SGHDT, CDR2 YYEEEE. CDR3 amino acids: CASGVFTGEAETQYF. The part of the CDR3 DNA that was read is TGTGCCAGCGGGGTATTCACAGGGGAGGCAGAGACG.

As to this clone: The read is 3 residues too short to cover the CDR3 end, so that end is filled in from the germline J gene. This rearrangement joins TRBV2 to TRBJ2-2; D is ambiguous. Per germline, CDR1 SNHLY and CDR2 FYNNEI. The CDR3 has 14 residues. CDR3 loop: CASQPDTFNEKLFF. CDR3 DNA (partial): TGTGCCAGCCAACCAGACACATTTAATGAAAAG.

There are many counts of this clone. Other DNA variants within this sample encode the same CDR3. The sequenced part of the CDR3 DNA is TGCAGTGCCCCGGACAGGGCGGGCAAAAACATT. This codes for CSAPDRAGKNI. The CDR3, in full, reads CSAPDRAGKNIQYF. The V call is TRBV20-1, the J call TRBJ2-4; 8 bases align to TRBD1. The sequenced fragment ends 3 residues before the CDR3 boundary, so the rest is inferred from the germline J gene. CDR1 is DFQATT and CDR2 is SNEGSKA in the germline V gene (reference sequence). J was trimmed by 3 bases and V by 6 bases; bases with no gene match: 7. The CDR3 sequence is 14 residues long.

This clone was found many times. The chain's CDR3 is CSARRRGGDTQYF. The sequenced part of the CDR3 DNA is TGCAGTGCTAGACGGCGGGGGGGAGATACG. This rearrangement joins TRBV20-1 to TRBJ2-3; 9 nucleotides line up with TRBD2. The sequence runs out 3 residues before the end of the CDR3; the remainder is reconstructed from the germline J gene. From germline, CDR1 is DFQATT and CDR2 SNEGSKA (reference sequence). The CDR3 runs to 13 residues. Germline trimming cut 2 bases from V and 5 bases from J; bases unmatched to any gene: 2.

As to this clone: Read coverage stops 3 residues before the CDR3 terminus; the germline J gene supplies the remainder. V and J are TRBV5-1 and TRBJ2-7; 8 bases align to TRBD1. J gave up 3 bases and V 4 bases, and 6 bases lay outside the gene matches. The germline V gene encodes CDR1 SGHRS and CDR2 YFSETQ. The length of the CDR3 is 14 residues. The chain's CDR3 is CASSRDRSFYEQYF. The CDR3 bases that were read are TGCGCCAGCAGCCGGGACAGGTCGTTCTACGAG.

For this clone: The read comes to an end 3 residues before the CDR3 does, leaving the germline J gene to fill in the end. The chain combines TRBV7-9 with TRBJ2-4, with no clear D. This CDR3 has 13 residues. Germline V lookup: CDR1 SEHNR, CDR2 FQNEAQ (reference sequence). CDR3 sequence reads: CASSPDTLYGQYF. The sequenced part of the CDR3 DNA is TGTGCCAGCAGCCCCGATACTCTCTATGGT. The full variable domain, rest sourced from reference TRBV7-9 and TRBJ2-4, is DTGVSQNPRHKITKRGQNVTFRCDPISEHNRLYWYRQTLGQGPEFLTYFQNEAQLEKSRLLSDRFSAERPKGSFSTLEIQRTEQGDSAMYLCASSPDTLYGQYFGAGTRLSVL.

This clone showed up many times. The read ends 3 residues shy of where the CDR3 ends; the end is completed using the germline J gene. The chain employs TRBV20-1 and TRBJ2-7; 7 bases align to TRBD1. The CDR3 loop spans 12 amino acids. V was pared by 6 bases and J by 3 bases, with 5 bases of the junction left unmatched. Germline CDR1 and CDR2: DFQATT and SNEGSKA (reference sequence). This chain's CDR3 is CSAGQDLYEQYF. CDR3 DNA (partial): TGCAGTGCAGGACAGGACCTCTACGAG.

The table lists this clone with many counts. Sequencing ends 3 residues short of the CDR3 end; the germline J gene provides the rest. V and J are TRBV13 and TRBJ2-1, with TRBD2 identical over 7 bases. Trimming cost V 2 bases and J 4 bases; bases outside gene matches: 5. CDR3 length: 15 residues. Germline CDR1 PRHDT, CDR2 FYEKMQ (reference sequence). The CDR3 reads CASSLSGNWYNEQFF. CDR3 DNA (partial): TGTGCCAGCAGCTTAAGCGGGAATTGGTACAATGAG.

This clone was seen more than once but under ten times. Sequencing ends 3 residues short of the CDR3 end; the germline J gene provides the rest. The chain employs TRBV18 and TRBJ2-4; the D is unclear. Germline V gene lookup returns CDR1 KGHSH and CDR2 LQKENI. CDR3 length: 14 residues. CDR3 in amino acids: CASSPAASPYGQYF. CDR3 bases read: TGTGCCAGCTCACCAGCGGCATCCCCCTATGGT.

On this clone: The sequence runs out 3 residues before the end of the CDR3; the remainder is reconstructed from the germline J gene. The V and J genes are TRBV7-9 and TRBJ2-1, with 9 nucleotides matching TRBD1. The germline V gene encodes CDR1 SEHNR and CDR2 FQNEAQ (reference sequence). The CDR3 totals 15 residues. V gave up 6 bases and J gave up 3 bases; unmatched junction bases: 6. CDR3 DNA (partial): TGTGCCAGCAGATCAGGACAGGGGAACTACAATGAG. It encodes CASRSGQGNYNE. From start to end, the CDR3 is CASRSGQGNYNEQFF.